The rows below give T cell receptor beta chains drawn from one sample of a study of blood T cell repertoires in COVID-19. Only in-frame clones appear in the TCRdb table, and some are missing; sequencing was by immunoSEQ multiplex PCR. The profile shows tens of thousands of clones, 85% of them singletons. The material sequenced was peripheral blood. These receptors came from a man aged 55 to 70 with acute or convalescent COVID-19. Both conserved end residues are part of each CDR3. The D gene is left open where the match is weak. Some rows mark clone size as missing; the rest say once, few, many or name a class of expanded clone.

j_gene	abundance	v_gene	d_gene	CDR3nt	CDR3aa
TRBJ2-7	.	TRBV30	TRBD1	TGTGCCTGGAGTGTTGGACAGGCTTACGAGCAGTACTTC	CAWSVGQAYEQYF
TRBJ2-1	.	TRBV10-3	TRBD2	TGTGCCATCAGTCTGACTAGCGGGAGGGGGGGTGAGCAGTTCTTC	CAISLTSGRGGEQFF
TRBJ1-4	.	TRBV5-1	TRBD1	TGCGCCAGCAGCTCGGGGGACAGGGATCAGAGTGAAAAACTGTTTTTT	CASSSGDRDQSEKLFF
TRBJ2-3	.	TRBV5-8	TRBD2	TGTGCCAGCACCTCGGCGGCGGGAGGGCGCACAGATACGCAGTATTTT	CASTSAAGGRTDTQYF
TRBJ2-1	.	TRBV30	TRBD2	TGTGCCTGGAACGCGGGACTAGCGGGGACCAATGAGCAGTTCTTC	CAWNAGLAGTNEQFF
TRBJ2-7	.	TRBV3-1/TRBV3-2	.	TGTGCCAGCAGTCGCCCGGGAAACGAGCAGTACTTC	CASSRPGNEQYF
TRBJ1-6	few	TRBV3-1/TRBV3-2	TRBD1	TGTGCCAGCACCAAAAGGGGGCAGGAATCACCCCTCCACTTT	CASTKRGQESPLHF
TRBJ2-1	few	TRBV7-3	TRBD1	TGTGCCAGCAGCCCCGGGACAGGTATGGGTGAGCAGTTCTTC	CASSPGTGMGEQFF
TRBJ1-1	.	TRBV10-3	.	TGTGCCATCAGTGCGACCCCTACCCGGGGGGGCACTGAAGCTTTCTTT	CAISATPTRGGTEAFF
TRBJ1-3	once	TRBV7-9	.	TGTGCCAGCAGCTTAGCGGGCACTGGAAACACCATATATTTT	CASSLAGTGNTIYF
TRBJ2-7	once	TRBV6-2/TRBV6-3	.	TGTGCCAGCAGTAGCGCCTACGAGCAGTACTTC	CASSSAYEQYF
TRBJ1-3	.	TRBV18	.	TGTGCCAGCTCACCGACAGGCGACAGCTCTGGAAACACCATATATTTT	CASSPTGDSSGNTIYF
TRBJ1-2	once	TRBV7-2	TRBD1	TGTGCCAGCAGCCCTTTCCGGGACAGGGCCTATGGCTACACCTTC	CASSPFRDRAYGYTF
TRBJ1-1	few	TRBV19	.	TGTGCCAGTAGCCCGGAGCACGGCTTAAGCAACACTGAAGCTTTCTTT	CASSPEHGLSNTEAFF
TRBJ1-1	.	TRBV3-1/TRBV3-2	.	TGTGCCAGCAGCTCGCGCCTAGAGAACACTGAAGCTTTCTTT	CASSSRLENTEAFF
TRBJ2-2	.	TRBV7-9	TRBD2	TGTGCCAGCAGCCGTAGGACTAGCGGCATCACGAACACCGGGGAGCTGTTTTTT	CASSRRTSGITNTGELFF
TRBJ2-5	.	TRBV28	TRBD1	TGTGCCAGCAGCAAAGGACAGGGGGGGACCCAGTACTTC	CASSKGQGGTQYF
TRBJ2-5	.	TRBV18	TRBD1	TGTGCCAGCTCACCGGGACAGGGGGAGACCCAGTACTTC	CASSPGQGETQYF
TRBJ2-3	.	TRBV7-2	TRBD2	TGTGCCAGCAGCTATGGCGGGGGGGCAAAAGATACGCAGTATTTT	CASSYGGGAKDTQYF
TRBJ2-5	few	TRBV6-5	TRBD2	TGTGCCAGCAGTACGGGGGGTAGAGGGGAGACCCAGTACTTC	CASSTGGRGETQYF
TRBJ1-5	.	TRBV6-5	TRBD1	TGTGCCAGCACTAAGGACAGGGTGAGCAATCAGCCCCAGCATTTT	CASTKDRVSNQPQHF
TRBJ2-7	.	TRBV11-3	.	TGTGCCAGCAGCTTAGGGGAGAACCACGAGCAGTACTTC	CASSLGENHEQYF
TRBJ2-5	.	TRBV28	TRBD2	TGTGCCAGCAGTGCGGGGGGGGCGGCTCAAGAGACCCAGTACTTC	CASSAGGAAQETQYF
TRBJ2-3	.	TRBV6-5	.	TGTGCCAGCACCGAGTCCGGGGGCACAGATACGCAGTATTTT	CASTESGGTDTQYF
TRBJ1-3	.	TRBV12-2	.	TGTGCAAGTCGCTTATACAGGGGATCTAGAAACACCATATATTTT	CASRLYRGSRNTIYF
TRBJ2-1	.	TRBV7-9	.	TGTGCCAGCAGCTTGGGACTTTACAATGAGCAGTTCTTC	CASSLGLYNEQFF
TRBJ1-6	.	TRBV11-2	.	TGTGCCACCGGGAGCTCCTATAATTCACCCCTCCACTTT	CATGSSYNSPLHF
TRBJ1-2	.	TRBV6-5	TRBD1	TGTGCCAGCAGTAACCACGGACAGGAGCCCTATGGCTACACCTTC	CASSNHGQEPYGYTF
TRBJ2-2	.	TRBV3-1/TRBV3-2	TRBD2	TGTGCCAGCAGCCAAGGTAGCCTAGCGGGACCACCATGGACCGGGGAGCTGTTTTTT	CASSQGSLAGPPWTGELFF
TRBJ1-3	once	TRBV11-2	.	TGTGCCAGCAGAGGACGGGAAGAGTCTGGAAACACCATATATTTT	CASRGREESGNTIYF
TRBJ2-4	.	TRBV7-9	.	TGTGCCAGCAGCCAAACGGACAGACTACTAGCCAAAAACATTCAGTACTTC	CASSQTDRLLAKNIQYF
TRBJ2-4	.	TRBV5-1	TRBD1	TGCGCCAGCAGCGTGGGACAGGGCAGGGCCAAAAACATTCAGTACTTC	CASSVGQGRAKNIQYF
TRBJ1-2	.	TRBV14	.	TGTGCCAGCAGCCAAGATCAAAGGGGCTGGGGTGGCTACACCTTC	CASSQDQRGWGGYTF
TRBJ1-2	.	TRBV3-1/TRBV3-2	TRBD1	TGTGCCAGCAGCCAAGTCCCCCGGGACAGAGGGGGCTATGGCTACACCTTC	CASSQVPRDRGGYGYTF
TRBJ1-2	once	TRBV6-5	TRBD1	TGTGCCAGCAGCGGACAGGAACACTATGGCTACACCTTC	CASSGQEHYGYTF
TRBJ1-1	.	TRBV11-2	.	TGTGCCAGCAGCCTGGGGCACTGGCTTATTGGCTCTGAAGCTTTCTTT	CASSLGHWLIGSEAFF
TRBJ2-5	.	TRBV21-1	.	TGTGCCAGCACCCCAGGTAGCGGCCAAGAGACCCAGTACTTC	CASTPGSGQETQYF
TRBJ2-1	.	TRBV10-2	TRBD2	TGCGCCAGCAGTTCTAGCGGGAGCTCCTACAATGAGCAGTTCTTC	CASSSSGSSYNEQFF
TRBJ1-1	.	TRBV7-8	.	TGTGCCAGCAGCAAGACAGTACCCAACACTGAAGCTTTCTTT	CASSKTVPNTEAFF
TRBJ2-7	.	TRBV5-1	TRBD1	TGCGCCAGCAGCCCGATCGGACAGGTTTCGGACTACGAGCAGTACTTC	CASSPIGQVSDYEQYF
TRBJ2-1	.	TRBV7-2	TRBD2	TGTGCCAGCAGCTCAGGTCTCGGGCGGGGGGGATACAATGAGCAGTTCTTC	CASSSGLGRGGYNEQFF
TRBJ1-3	once	TRBV4-3	.	TGCGCCAGCAGCCAACAGGGTGGGCACGACACCATATATTTT	CASSQQGGHDTIYF
TRBJ2-7	.	TRBV18	TRBD1	TGTGCCAGCTCACCGGGACAGTTCTACGAGCAGTACTTC	CASSPGQFYEQYF
TRBJ2-3	.	TRBV6-5	.	TGTGCCGGAACCCAGGGGCCCGGCACAGATACGCAGTATTTT	CAGTQGPGTDTQYF
TRBJ2-5	few	TRBV19	TRBD2	TGTGCCAGTAGGAATCTAGCGGGAGAAGAGACCCAGTACTTC	CASRNLAGEETQYF
TRBJ1-3	.	TRBV2	.	TGTGCCACCACGTACGAGGGAAACACCATATATTTT	CATTYEGNTIYF
TRBJ2-3	.	TRBV3-1/TRBV3-2	.	TGTGCCAGCAGCCCGGACTTAAGCACAGATACGCAGTATTTT	CASSPDLSTDTQYF
TRBJ2-3	.	TRBV15	.	TGTGCCACCAGCAGAGCTGTTTTGGGCAGAAGCACAGATACGCAGTATTTT	CATSRAVLGRSTDTQYF
TRBJ2-1	.	TRBV7-9	TRBD2	TGTGCCAGCAGCTCCTGGACTAGCGGGGGGGCTGCGAATGAGCAGTTCTTC	CASSSWTSGGAANEQFF
TRBJ1-2	.	TRBV25-1	.	TGTGCCAGCAGGCAGACTAGGGGCTACACCTTC	CASRQTRGYTF
TRBJ1-3	.	TRBV4-3	.	TGCGCCAGCAGCGCGGACAGAACTGGAAACACCATATATTTT	CASSADRTGNTIYF